A single sample is the source of the 28 T cell receptor beta chains below, sequenced in a study of T cell clonality in common variable immunodeficiency. Profiled with immunoSEQ multiplex PCR; TCRdb holds only in-frame clones, not every one. This sample carries approximately 81,000 clones, none of them present only once. Sequencing was performed on peripheral blood mononuclear cells. The receptors originated from a person between 18 and 75 years old in good health.

This clone occurred many times. Read data end 3 residues before the CDR3 end; the end is taken from the germline J gene. The V and J genes are TRBV7-2 and TRBJ2-5; D is possibly TRBD1 (6 bases). V was pared by 1 base and J by 4 bases, with 7 bases between. The germline CDR1 and CDR2 sequences are SGHTA and FQGNSA. This CDR3 comprises 13 residues. The CDR3 sequence is CASSLGGRETQYF. The sequenced CDR3 bases are TGTGCCAGCAGCTTAGGGGGGCGAGAGACC.

This clone was recorded at least ten times. The read finishes 3 residues shy of the CDR3 end, and the germline J gene is used to complete it. J is TRBJ2-5 and V is TRBV6-1, with 10 bases that match TRBD2. This CDR3 has 15 amino acids. The germline V gene encodes CDR1 MNHNS and CDR2 SASEGT. Trimming removed 3 bases from V and 5 bases from J; junction bases left unmatched: 6. Partial CDR3 DNA: TGTGCCAGCAGTGAGGGGACTAGCGAGGCGGAGACC. Translation gives CASSEGTSEAET. The full CDR3 protein reads CASSEGTSEAETQYF.

There are a few counts of this clone. The read is 3 residues too short to cover the CDR3 end, so that end is filled in from the germline J gene. This sequence joins TRBV10-2 and TRBJ2-7, with D uncertain. This CDR3 has 12 amino acids. Between the trimmed V and J ends, which lost 3 bases and 2 bases, there was a span of 5 bases. CDR1 is WSHSY, CDR2 SAAADI, per germline. The CDR3 loop is CASSETTYEQYF. Incomplete CDR3 DNA: TGCGCCAGCAGTGAAACTACCTACGAG.

The sample holds many counts of this clone. The CDR3 end lies 3 residues beyond the end of the read and is filled in from the germline J gene. The chain has TRBV7-3 and TRBJ2-1, with 10 bases lining up with TRBD2. Trimming cost V 0 bases and J 3 bases; bases outside gene matches: 2. The CDR3 length is 16 residues. CDR1 and CDR2 (germline): SGHTA, FQGTGA. CDR3 sequence reads: CASSLTAGGNYNEQFF. CDR3 DNA (partial): TGTGCCAGCAGCTTAACAGCGGGAGGGAACTACAATGAG.

This clone appeared many times. The read terminates 3 residues ahead of where the CDR3 ends, so the germline J gene completes it. This chain connects TRBV5-5 to TRBJ2-4; no definite D call. The CDR3 is 14 amino acids. V was shortened by 1 base and J by 8 bases, with 13 bases between the two germline ends. Germline CDR1 and CDR2: SGHKS and YYEKEE (reference sequence). CDR3 loop: CASSLYSSGDIQYF. The sequenced part of the CDR3 DNA is TGTGCCAGCAGCTTGTACAGCTCTGGAGACATT. The entire variable domain, with the rest obtained from reference TRBV5-5 and TRBJ2-4, is as follows: DAGVTQSPTHLIKTRGQQVTLRCSPISGHKSVSWYQQVLGQGPQFIFQYYEKEERGRGNFPDRFSARQFPNYSSELNVNALLLGDSALYLCASSLYSSGDIQYFGAGTRLSVL.

This clone was found many times. The sequenced part of the CDR3 DNA is TGCGCCAGCAGCTTGGATAGCGGGAGGCACGGGGAG. Encoded protein: CASSLDSGRHGE. The CDR3 in its entirety is CASSLDSGRHGELFF. The rearrangement uses TRBV5-1 and TRBJ2-2, with 10 bases matching TRBD2. Coverage ceases 3 residues before the CDR3 finishes, and the germline J gene fills in the end. CDR3 length: 15 residues. Germline CDR1 and CDR2: SGHRS and YFSETQ. J lost 7 bases, V lost 0 bases, and 3 bases had no gene match. The entire variable domain, with the rest obtained from reference TRBV5-1 and TRBJ2-2, is as follows: KAGVTQTPRYLIKTRGQQVTLSCSPISGHRSVSWYQQTPGQGLQFLFEYFSETQRNKGNFPGRFSGRQFSNSRSEMNVSTLELGDSALYLCASSLDSGRHGELFFGEGSRLTVL.

This clone was counted many times. The read halts 3 residues ahead of the CDR3 end, with the missing end drawn from the germline J gene. The chain couples TRBV20-1 to TRBJ2-3; TRBD2 agrees at 12 bases. CDR1 and CDR2 from the germline V gene are DFQATT and SNEGSKA (reference sequence). J lost 4 bases, V lost 3 bases, and 8 bases had no gene match. The CDR3 is 16 amino acids. This CDR3 is CSARGGASGRADTQYF. CDR3 DNA, as far as it was read: TGCAGTGCTAGGGGGGGGGCTAGCGGGAGGGCAGATACG.

In regard to this clone: Read sequence stops 3 residues before the CDR3 end, and the germline J gene provides the missing end. This chain uses TRBV13 with TRBJ1-1, with TRBD1 identical over 7 bases. CDR1 is PRHDT, CDR2 FYEKMQ, per germline (reference sequence). V shed 4 bases, J shed 2 bases, and the junction held 4 bases outside the gene matches. CDR3 size: 14 residues. CDR3 sequence: CASSYGTANTEAFF. CDR3 DNA, as far as it was read: TGTGCCAGCAGCTACGGGACAGCTAACACTGAA.

The sample holds many counts of this clone. The read stops 3 residues short of the end of the CDR3; the missing end is completed from the germline J gene. The chain combines TRBV28 with TRBJ2-7; TRBD1 aligns across 9 bases. Per the germline V gene, CDR1 is MDHEN and CDR2 is SYDVKM. V was pared by 6 bases and J by 3 bases, with 6 bases of the junction left unmatched. This CDR3 has 14 residues. The CDR3 DNA, read in part, is TGTGCCAGCAGACCAGGACAGGGGTTCTACGAG. Amino acid sequence: CASRPGQGFYE. The complete CDR3 reads CASRPGQGFYEQYF. Combining the CDR3 with reference TRBV28 and TRBJ2-7 gives the whole variable domain DVKVTQSSRYLVKRTGEKVFLECVQDMDHENMFWYRQDPGLGLRLIYFSYDVKMKEKGDIPEGYSVSREKKERFSLILESASTNQTSMYLCASRPGQGFYEQYFGPGTRLTVT.

This clone was found many times. One end of the junction varies from germline; a read error may be responsible. The CDR3 goes on 3 residues after the read ends, and that part is filled in from the germline J gene. The rearrangement joins TRBV7-7 to TRBJ2-1, with D possibly TRBD1 on 5 matching bases. The CDR3 covers 13 residues. From germline, CDR1 is SSHAT and CDR2 FNYEAQ (reference sequence). This CDR3 is CASSLGAEYEQFF. The sequenced part of the CDR3 DNA is TGTGCTAGCAGCTTAGGGGCAGAATATGAG. Drawing the rest from reference TRBV7-7 and TRBJ2-1, the complete variable domain is GAGVSQSPRYKVTKRGQDVTLRCDPISSHATLYWYQQALGQGPEFLTYFNYEAQPDKSGLPSDRFSAERPEGSISTLTIQRTEQRDSAMYRCASSLGAEYEQFFGPGTRLTVL.

This clone was seen ten or more times. Sequencing ends 3 residues short of the CDR3 end; the germline J gene provides the rest. The gene calls are TRBV29-1 and TRBJ2-3; D unclear. Germline loops: CDR1 SQVTM, CDR2 ANQGSEA. Trimming cost V 7 bases and J 0 bases, with 11 bases left between them. This CDR3 region has 13 residues. The DNA read from the CDR3 is TGCAGCGCCCGCCCTACTAGCACAGATACG. Amino acids: CSARPTSTDT. The entire CDR3 protein is CSARPTSTDTQYF.

This clone has at least ten counts. The read comes to an end 3 residues before the CDR3 does, leaving the germline J gene to fill in the end. The chain couples TRBV10-1 to TRBJ2-5; maybe TRBD2 (5 bases). V lost 0 bases, J lost 5 bases, and 13 bases lay in between. Germline lookup yields CDR1 WNHNN and CDR2 SYGVQD (reference sequence). CDR3 length: 15 amino acids. The DNA read from the CDR3 is TGCGCCAGCAGTGAGTCGCGAGGGTTGTACGAGACC. Residues: CASSESRGLYET. The full CDR3 protein reads CASSESRGLYETQYF.

This clone was found many times. CDR3 region: CASSQTSYNEQYF. The CDR3 bases that were read are TGTGCCAGCAGCCAGACTAGTTACAACGAG. The chain uses TRBV5-4 and TRBJ2-7, with D maybe TRBD2 (6 bases). The read terminates 3 residues before the CDR3 end, so the remaining end is supplied by the germline J gene. Germline assignment: CDR1 SGHNT and CDR2 YYREEE (reference sequence). The CDR3 contains 13 residues. The germline V and J ends were trimmed by 4 bases and 5 bases, with 13 bases remaining between them.

This clone was recorded at least ten times. The read finishes 3 residues shy of the CDR3 end, and the germline J gene is used to complete it. The chain has TRBV7-2 and TRBJ2-3; TRBD2 is a possible D gene (6 bases). V was clipped by 5 bases and J by 0 bases, with 9 bases between them. CDR1 and CDR2 from the germline V gene are SGHTA and FQGNSA. The CDR3 runs 14 residues. CDR3 sequence: CASSGGLSTDTQYF. CDR3 DNA (partial): TGTGCCAGCAGCGGGGGACTTAGCACAGATACG.

This clone was found many times. The CDR3 loop reads CSATGPGQGRSPLHF. The covered CDR3 bases are TGCAGTGCTACAGGCCCAGGACAGGGTCGGTCACCC. V and J are TRBV20-1 and TRBJ1-6; 8 positions agree with TRBD1. The read halts 3 residues ahead of the CDR3 end, with the missing end drawn from the germline J gene. In germline, CDR1 is DFQATT, CDR2 SNEGSKA (reference sequence). CDR3 length equals 15 residues. Unmatched junction bases numbered 12, after V lost 4 bases and J lost 10 bases.

This clone was recorded at least ten times. The read comes to an end 3 residues before the CDR3 does, leaving the germline J gene to fill in the end. The chain is built from TRBV4-1 and TRBJ1-4, with D tentatively TRBD1 (5 bases). The CDR3 has 14 amino acids. In germline, CDR1 is MGHRA, CDR2 YSYEKL. Trimming stripped 8 bases from V and 7 bases from J, with 17 bases between. CDR3 bases read: TGCGCCAGCGGCCTACCGGGGGGAGGTGAAAAA. Translating gives CASGLPGGGEK. The CDR3, in full, reads CASGLPGGGEKLFF.

This clone has ten or more counts. The read finishes 3 residues shy of the CDR3 end, and the germline J gene is used to complete it. The chain couples TRBV2 to TRBJ1-2; 7 bases align to TRBD1. The germline gives CDR1 SNHLY, CDR2 FYNNEI. This CDR3 is built from 14 residues. Partial CDR3 DNA: TGTGCCAGCACTCGGACAGGTGCGGCCGGCGGC. This encodes CASTRTGAAGG. In full, the CDR3 is CASTRTGAAGGYTF. Supplemented by reference TRBV2 and TRBJ1-2, the full variable domain reads EPEVTQTPSHQVTQMGQEVILRCVPISNHLYFYWYRQILGQKVEFLVSFYNNEISEKSEIFDDQFSVERPDGSNFTLKIRSTKLEDSAMYFCASTRTGAAGGYTFGSGTRLTVV.

A few counts support this clone. The sequenced fragment ends 3 residues before the CDR3 boundary, so the rest is inferred from the germline J gene. The chain employs TRBV7-9 and TRBJ2-3, with D possibly matching TRBD1 (6 bases). The CDR3 runs to 15 residues. V dropped 4 bases and J dropped 3 bases, with 14 bases sitting between them. Germline V CDR1 and CDR2: SEHNR, FQNEAQ (reference sequence). CDR3 bases read: TGTGCCAGCAGCTCACCCCAGGGGCCAACAGATACG. The encoded protein is CASSSPQGPTDT. The full CDR3 protein reads CASSSPQGPTDTQYF.

This clone was recorded at least ten times. The read ends 3 residues before the CDR3 terminus; that terminus is restored from the germline J gene. The rearrangement links TRBV29-1 to TRBJ1-5, with D perhaps matching TRBD1 (5 bases). The germline V gene encodes CDR1 SQVTM and CDR2 ANQGSEA. This CDR3 comprises 12 residues. V was cut by 7 bases and J by 3 bases, with 10 bases left in between. Incomplete CDR3 DNA: TGCAGCGGGGGGGGAGCCAATCAGCCC. Its protein product is CSGGGANQP. The CDR3 reads in full as CSGGGANQPQHF.

This clone was found many times. Incomplete CDR3 DNA: TGTGCCAGCAGCCCGGGACAGATCTATGGC. Translation gives CASSPGQIYG. The CDR3 in its entirety is CASSPGQIYGYTF. V and J are TRBV7-2 and TRBJ1-2; 7 bases align to TRBD1. The CDR3 goes on 3 residues after the read ends, and that part is filled in from the germline J gene. Germline CDR1 reads SGHTA; CDR2 reads FQGNSA. V dropped 5 bases and J dropped 4; count of bases not matched to a gene: 4. The CDR3 contains 13 residues.

In the case of this clone: A single base separates this from a much larger clone, so it may be a read error. The read gets to within 3 residues of the CDR3 end, and the germline J gene fills in the rest. The chain has TRBV7-2 and TRBJ1-3, with D perhaps matching TRBD1 (6 bases). Germline V gene data show CDR1 as SGHTA and CDR2 as FQGNSA. CDR3 length: 14 amino acids. The V and J ends lost 1 base and 3 bases respectively, with 7 bases between them. CDR3 protein: CASSLDRVGNTIYF. The sequenced part of the CDR3 DNA is TGTGCCAGCAGCTTAGACAGGGTTGGAAACACC.

In this sample, this clone turned up many times. The missing CDR3 end, 3 residues past where the read stops, is filled in from the germline J gene. The rearrangement links TRBV6-2 or TRBV6-3 to TRBJ2-7, with TRBD2 matching over 8 bases. The CDR3 length is 16 residues. Germline V gene lookup returns CDR1 MNHEY and CDR2 SVGEGT. Germline trimming cut 7 bases from V and 3 bases from J; bases unmatched to any gene: 14. The DNA read from the CDR3 is TGTGCCAGCACTAGGACACTAGCGGTTGCTATCTACGAG. Its translation is CASTRTLAVAIYE. The complete CDR3 protein is CASTRTLAVAIYEQYF.

As concerns this clone: The junction does not match germline at one end; this may be a read error. The read falls 3 residues short of the CDR3 end, and the missing part is taken from the germline J gene. V and J are TRBV7-7 and TRBJ1-3, with 7 bases matching TRBD1. The CDR3 length is 15 residues. Per the germline V gene, CDR1 is SSHAT and CDR2 is FNYEAQ (reference sequence). CDR3 amino acids: CASSLDRTGGNTIYF. Partial CDR3 DNA: TGTGCTAGCAGCTTAGATAGGACAGGCGGAAACACC.

Ten or more counts support this clone. The read falls 3 residues short of the CDR3 end, and the missing part is taken from the germline J gene. This chain connects TRBV20-1 to TRBJ1-2; 10 nucleotides line up with TRBD1. V was pared by 5 bases and J by 6 bases, with 9 bases of the junction left unmatched. Germline lookup yields CDR1 DFQATT and CDR2 SNEGSKA (reference sequence). The CDR3 length is 14 residues. The sequenced CDR3 bases are TGCAGTGCTCCCCGACAGGGGGCGCGGAATGGC. It yields the protein CSAPRQGARNG. In full, the CDR3 is CSAPRQGARNGYTF.

Points on this clone: The CDR3 is cut off 3 residues early in the read; its end comes from the germline J gene. V is TRBV11-1 and J is TRBJ1-4; 9 positions agree with TRBD1. The CDR3 has 15 residues. Germline CDR1 reads SGHAT; CDR2 reads FQDESV (reference sequence). V dropped 4 bases and J dropped 7; count of bases not matched to a gene: 7. CDR3 sequence: CASSSSGTGSEKLFF. The sequenced CDR3 bases are TGTGCCAGCAGCTCCTCCGGGACAGGGAGTGAAAAA.

This clone was seen at least ten times. The read terminates 3 residues before the CDR3 end, so the remaining end is supplied by the germline J gene. V usage is TRBV19 and J usage is TRBJ1-1; 8 bases agree with TRBD1. The CDR3 is 15 amino acids. With 2 bases clipped from V and 6 bases from J, the junction kept 8 bases outside the gene matches. Germline CDR1 and CDR2: LNHDA and SQIVND (reference sequence). The covered CDR3 bases are TGTGCCAGTAGTATACCCGGACAGGGAAGCGCTGAA. This encodes CASSIPGQGSAE. In full, the CDR3 is CASSIPGQGSAEAFF.

In this sample, this clone turned up many times. The sequence runs out 3 residues before the end of the CDR3; the remainder is reconstructed from the germline J gene. This rearrangement joins TRBV7-7 to TRBJ2-2; TRBD2 is a possible D gene (6 bases). Germline V gene lookup returns CDR1 SSHAT and CDR2 FNYEAQ (reference sequence). This CDR3 is 13 amino acids long. The sequenced CDR3 bases are TGTGCTTTTGGAGGGGCGAGCACCGGGGAG. The encoded protein is CAFGGASTGE. In full, the CDR3 is CAFGGASTGELFF.

CDR3 bases read: TGTGCCAGCAGGGCCCAGGGCGGCTCCTACAATGAG. This sequence encodes CASRAQGGSYNE. The entire CDR3 sequence reads CASRAQGGSYNEQFF. The V gene is TRBV11-1, the J gene TRBJ2-1; perhaps TRBD1 as D (5 bases). The DNA ends 3 residues before the CDR3 does, and the rest of the CDR3 is filled in from the germline J gene. V was trimmed by 6 bases and J by 0 bases, leaving 12 bases between them. Germline V lookup: CDR1 SGHAT, CDR2 FQDESV (reference sequence). This CDR3 spans 15 amino acids.